This T cell receptor beta chain is from a study of immune cell composition in non-small cell lung cancer. Looking at the study overall: Histologic subtype was mainly adenocarcinoma or squamous cell carcinoma.

The assay was immunoSEQ multiplex PCR, and TCRdb's table has in-frame clones only and misses some. Among about 6,700 clones listed, 70% were seen once. This clone was seen a handful of times. What it binds is not known. General observations from the study: Lung adenocarcinomas had lower top 10 clone scores and clonality than squamous tumours.

The sample comprised lung tumor tissue. This sequence originates from a human donor with non-small cell lung cancer.

CDR3 region: CASSTDRVYTEAFF. The DNA for the CDR3 is TGTGCCAGCAGCACGGACAGGGTCTACACTGAAGCTTTCTTT. This chain links TRBV28 with TRBJ1-1; TRBD1 matches 8 bases. This CDR3 comprises 14 residues. J gave up 3 bases and V 6 bases, and 6 bases lay outside the gene matches. CDR1 is MDHEN and CDR2 is SYDVKM in the germline V gene.